Listed below are T cell receptor beta chains from one sample, sequenced in a study of PD-1 blockade in classical Hodgkin lymphoma. Clones were read by immunoSEQ multiplex PCR, and TCRdb kept only the in-frame ones, dropping some. The table lists fewer than 40,000 clones, approximately 90% of them singletons. Sequencing used CD4+ T cells from blood. Source of these receptors: a human donor with classical Hodgkin lymphoma. CDR3s include the opening cysteine and the closing phenylalanine or tryptophan. The order of the fields is J gene, V gene, clone size, D gene, CDR3 length, CDR3 protein, CDR3 DNA. The D gene is left open where the match is weak. The listing skips clone size in some rows; elsewhere it reads once, few, many or a size class.

J: TRBJ1-2; V: TRBV19; size: NA; D: NA; length: 14; CDR3: CASSIPGSSYGYTF; DNA: TGTGCCAGTAGTATCCCAGGCAGTAGCTATGGCTACACCTTC
J: TRBJ2-1; V: TRBV5-8; size: NA; D: NA; length: 15; CDR3: CASSSSSPTYNEQFF; DNA: TGTGCCAGCAGCTCGTCCTCGCCAACCTACAATGAGCAGTTCTTC
J: TRBJ2-2; V: TRBV29-1; size: once; D: NA; length: 13; CDR3: CSVGGTNTGELFF; DNA: TGCAGCGTTGGAGGGACGAACACCGGGGAGCTGTTTTTT
J: TRBJ1-1; V: TRBV5-1; size: NA; D: NA; length: 14; CDR3: CASSLEAVNTEAFF; DNA: TGCGCCAGCAGCTTGGAGGCTGTAAACACTGAAGCTTTCTTT
J: TRBJ1-6; V: TRBV6-1; size: NA; D: TRBD1; length: 13; CDR3: CATQGVPNSPLHF; DNA: TGTGCCACTCAGGGGGTACCGAATTCACCCCTCCACTTT
J: TRBJ2-7; V: TRBV19; size: NA; D: TRBD1; length: 15; CDR3: CASTRSGQGANEQYF; DNA: TGTGCCAGTACGAGGTCGGGACAGGGGGCTAACGAGCAGTACTTC
J: TRBJ2-7; V: TRBV5-5; size: NA; D: NA; length: 13; CDR3: CASSLWGPYEQYF; DNA: TGTGCCAGCAGCTTGTGGGGCCCCTACGAGCAGTACTTC
J: TRBJ1-1; V: TRBV5-1; size: NA; D: TRBD1; length: 12; CDR3: CASSSDRVEAFF; DNA: TGCGCCAGCAGCTCCGACAGGGTCGAAGCTTTCTTT
J: TRBJ2-7; V: TRBV28; size: NA; D: TRBD2; length: 15; CDR3: CASSLPLAGVGEQYF; DNA: TGTGCCAGCAGTTTGCCGCTAGCGGGAGTGGGCGAGCAGTACTTC
J: TRBJ1-2; V: TRBV27; size: NA; D: TRBD1; length: 15; CDR3: CASGFLDRVGKGYTF; DNA: TGTGCCAGCGGATTTCTGGACAGGGTGGGTAAGGGCTACACCTTC
J: TRBJ1-1; V: TRBV13; size: NA; D: NA; length: 15; CDR3: CASSSKSLRDTEAFF; DNA: TGTGCCAGCAGCTCAAAGAGCCTAAGGGACACTGAAGCTTTCTTT
J: TRBJ1-1; V: TRBV7-9; size: once; D: NA; length: 15; CDR3: CASSLANGMGTEAFF; DNA: TGTGCCAGCAGCTTAGCCAATGGCATGGGCACTGAAGCTTTCTTT
J: TRBJ1-1; V: TRBV30; size: once; D: NA; length: 16; CDR3: CAWSSDEAIMNTEAFF; DNA: TGTGCCTGGAGCAGCGACGAAGCGATTATGAACACTGAAGCTTTCTTT
J: TRBJ2-3; V: TRBV7-9; size: NA; D: NA; length: 14; CDR3: CASSLAGPAPTQYF; DNA: TGTGCCAGCAGCTTAGCGGGACCTGCGCCAACGCAGTATTTT
J: TRBJ2-3; V: TRBV7-2; size: NA; D: TRBD2; length: 14; CDR3: CASSPSGRADTQYF; DNA: TGTGCCAGCAGCCCTAGCGGGAGGGCAGATACGCAGTATTTT
J: TRBJ2-7; V: TRBV6-1; size: NA; D: TRBD2; length: 13; CDR3: CASRTGLAFEQYF; DNA: TGTGCCAGCAGGACCGGACTAGCGTTCGAGCAGTACTTC
J: TRBJ1-2; V: TRBV18; size: NA; D: NA; length: 15; CDR3: CASSPTSGELQGYTF; DNA: TGTGCCAGCTCACCAACCTCAGGGGAACTACAAGGTTACACCTTC
J: TRBJ1-1; V: TRBV28; size: NA; D: NA; length: 16; CDR3: CASSFWAATANTEAFF; DNA: TGTGCCAGCAGTTTTTGGGCTGCGACAGCTAACACTGAAGCTTTCTTT
J: TRBJ1-2; V: TRBV18; size: NA; D: NA; length: 13; CDR3: CASSPGQIYGYTF; DNA: TGTGCCAGCTCACCGGGCCAGATCTATGGCTACACCTTC
J: TRBJ1-2; V: TRBV11-2; size: once; D: NA; length: 13; CDR3: CASSPDVGYGYTF; DNA: TGTGCCAGCAGCCCAGATGTTGGCTATGGCTACACCTTC
J: TRBJ2-3; V: TRBV29-1; size: NA; D: TRBD2; length: 15; CDR3: CSVTSLGGGTDTQYF; DNA: TGCAGCGTCACCTCTTTGGGGGGGGGCACAGATACGCAGTATTTT
J: TRBJ2-3; V: TRBV11-2; size: NA; D: TRBD2; length: 17; CDR3: CASSLLLTSGRSDTQYF; DNA: TGTGCCAGCAGCTTGCTCCTGACTAGCGGGAGGTCAGATACGCAGTATTTT
J: TRBJ2-3; V: TRBV20-1; size: NA; D: NA; length: 11; CDR3: CSAREEAEGYF; DNA: TGCAGTGCTAGAGAAGAAGCGGAAGGGTATTTT
J: TRBJ1-1; V: TRBV9; size: NA; D: NA; length: 14; CDR3: CASSVDEGWAEAFF; DNA: TGTGCCAGCAGCGTTGACGAGGGGTGGGCTGAAGCTTTCTTT
J: TRBJ1-3; V: TRBV11-3; size: NA; D: NA; length: 16; CDR3: CASSPGGARSGNTIYF; DNA: TGTGCCAGCAGCCCCGGTGGGGCACGATCTGGAAACACCATATATTTT
J: TRBJ1-3; V: TRBV28; size: few; D: NA; length: 16; CDR3: CASTRGGTHSGNTIYF; DNA: TGTGCCAGCACCCGAGGGGGAACACACTCTGGAAACACCATATATTTT
J: TRBJ2-5; V: TRBV9; size: NA; D: NA; length: 14; CDR3: CASTRAAGPETQYF; DNA: TGTGCCAGCACCAGAGCGGCGGGGCCTGAGACCCAGTACTTC
J: TRBJ1-5; V: TRBV6-1; size: NA; D: NA; length: 16; CDR3: CASSDTRTAGHQPQHF; DNA: TGTGCCAGCAGTGACACCCGGACGGCTGGCCATCAGCCCCAGCATTTT
J: TRBJ1-5; V: TRBV7-6; size: NA; D: NA; length: 16; CDR3: CASSQGAGGSNQPQHF; DNA: TGTGCCAGCAGCCAAGGGGCGGGGGGGAGCAATCAGCCCCAGCATTTT
J: TRBJ2-2; V: TRBV15; size: once; D: TRBD1; length: 15; CDR3: CATSLDRFNTGELFF; DNA: TGTGCCACCAGCCTGGACAGGTTTAACACCGGGGAGCTGTTTTTT
J: TRBJ2-5; V: TRBV18; size: once; D: TRBD1; length: 15; CDR3: CASSPLDRGRETQYF; DNA: TGTGCCAGCTCACCCCTAGACAGGGGGCGAGAGACCCAGTACTTC
J: TRBJ1-1; V: TRBV7-8; size: few; D: NA; length: 11; CDR3: CASSSSMWAFF; DNA: TGTGCCAGCAGCTCGTCAATGTGGGCTTTCTTT
J: TRBJ2-1; V: TRBV10-3; size: NA; D: NA; length: 14; CDR3: CAISESTFTNEQFF; DNA: TGTGCCATCAGTGAGTCAACATTCACCAATGAGCAGTTCTTC
J: TRBJ2-7; V: TRBV6-5; size: NA; D: NA; length: 14; CDR3: CASRKGGSRYEQYF; DNA: TGTGCCAGCAGAAAGGGAGGCTCCCGCTACGAGCAGTACTTC
J: TRBJ2-6; V: TRBV5-5; size: NA; D: TRBD2; length: 16; CDR3: CASSSLGGAGANVLTF; DNA: TGTGCCAGCAGCTCCCTGGGGGGGGCTGGGGCCAACGTCCTGACTTTC
J: TRBJ1-1; V: TRBV6-1; size: NA; D: NA; length: 13; CDR3: CASSLDGSTEAFF; DNA: TGTGCCAGCAGTCTTGACGGTTCCACTGAAGCTTTCTTT
J: TRBJ2-5; V: TRBV6-5; size: NA; D: TRBD2; length: 14; CDR3: CASRRTSGWETQYF; DNA: TGTGCCAGCAGAAGGACTAGCGGATGGGAGACCCAGTACTTC
J: TRBJ1-1; V: TRBV29-1; size: NA; D: NA; length: 13; CDR3: CSVVESGGTEAFF; DNA: TGCAGCGTTGTAGAGTCAGGAGGGACTGAAGCTTTCTTT
J: TRBJ2-2; V: TRBV20-1; size: once; D: NA; length: 11; CDR3: CSARDGGELFF; DNA: TGCAGTGCTAGAGACGGCGGGGAGCTGTTTTTT
J: TRBJ2-1; V: TRBV25-1; size: NA; D: TRBD1; length: 14; CDR3: CASRRTGTWNEQFF; DNA: TGTGCCAGCAGGAGGACAGGGACTTGGAATGAGCAGTTCTTC
J: TRBJ2-1; V: TRBV28; size: NA; D: NA; length: 14; CDR3: CASRLDGAYNEQFF; DNA: TGTGCCAGCAGACTCGATGGGGCCTACAATGAGCAGTTCTTC
J: TRBJ2-1; V: TRBV19; size: NA; D: NA; length: 12; CDR3: CASSISGRGQFF; DNA: TGTGCCAGTAGTATATCCGGGAGAGGGCAGTTCTTC
J: TRBJ2-3; V: TRBV25-1; size: NA; D: NA; length: 14; CDR3: CASRGSLHTDTQYF; DNA: TGTGCCAGCAGAGGGAGTTTACACACAGATACGCAGTATTTT
J: TRBJ1-1; V: TRBV18; size: NA; D: TRBD1; length: 17; CDR3: CASSPPGQRRGNTEAFF; DNA: TGTGCCAGCTCACCCCCGGGACAGAGGAGGGGGAACACTGAAGCTTTCTTT
J: TRBJ1-4; V: TRBV15; size: NA; D: NA; length: 12; CDR3: CATSRDREKLFF; DNA: TGTGCCACCAGCAGAGATAGGGAAAAACTGTTTTTT
J: TRBJ2-7; V: TRBV10-3; size: NA; D: NA; length: 13; CDR3: CAISESSSYEQYF; DNA: TGTGCCATCAGTGAGAGCTCCTCCTACGAGCAGTACTTC
J: TRBJ2-1; V: TRBV9; size: NA; D: NA; length: 12; CDR3: CASSVVGAEQFF; DNA: TGTGCCAGCAGCGTAGTGGGGGCTGAGCAGTTCTTC
J: TRBJ1-1; V: TRBV29-1; size: NA; D: NA; length: 13; CDR3: CSALGQTDGEAFF; DNA: TGCAGCGCCCTAGGACAGACGGATGGTGAAGCTTTCTTT
J: TRBJ2-1; V: TRBV5-5; size: NA; D: NA; length: 15; CDR3: CASSFLGGPGNEQFF; DNA: TGTGCCAGCAGCTTCTTAGGAGGGCCGGGGAATGAGCAGTTCTTC
J: TRBJ2-3; V: TRBV9; size: NA; D: TRBD2; length: 16; CDR3: CASSPASGRGTDTQYF; DNA: TGTGCCAGCAGCCCTGCTAGCGGGAGGGGCACAGATACGCAGTATTTT
J: TRBJ2-7; V: TRBV6-1; size: once; D: TRBD1; length: 14; CDR3: CASKLGQGIYEQYF; DNA: TGTGCCAGCAAGCTGGGACAGGGGATCTACGAGCAGTACTTC